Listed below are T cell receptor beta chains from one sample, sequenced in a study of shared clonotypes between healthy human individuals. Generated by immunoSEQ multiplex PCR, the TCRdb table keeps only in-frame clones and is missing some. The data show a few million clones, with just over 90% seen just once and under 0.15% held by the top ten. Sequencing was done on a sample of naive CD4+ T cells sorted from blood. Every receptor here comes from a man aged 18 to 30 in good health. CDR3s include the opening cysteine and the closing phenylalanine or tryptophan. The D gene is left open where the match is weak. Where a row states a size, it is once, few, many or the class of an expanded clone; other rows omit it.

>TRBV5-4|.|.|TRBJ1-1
CASSLSVMNTEAFF
TGTGCCAGCAGCTTGTCTGTCATGAACACTGAAGCTTTCTTT
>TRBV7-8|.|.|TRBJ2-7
CASSLASTRGRYEQYF
TGTGCCAGCAGCTTAGCCTCCACCCGGGGGAGGTACGAGCAGTACTTC
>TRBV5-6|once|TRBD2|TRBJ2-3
CASSLAGGPGDTQYF
TGTGCCAGCAGCTTAGCGGGAGGGCCCGGAGATACGCAGTATTTT
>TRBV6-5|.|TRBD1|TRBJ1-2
CASRSGTVRGGYTF
TGTGCCAGCAGGTCCGGGACAGTCCGTGGGGGCTACACCTTC
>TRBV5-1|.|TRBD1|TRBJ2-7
CASSGTGGYEQYF
TGCGCCAGCAGCGGGACAGGGGGCTACGAGCAGTACTTC
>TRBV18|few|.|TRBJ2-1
CASSPVAPSVHNEQFF
TGTGCCAGCTCACCGGTGGCACCTAGCGTCCACAATGAGCAGTTCTTC
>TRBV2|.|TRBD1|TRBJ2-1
CASSEDRAINEQFF
TGTGCCAGCAGTGAGGACAGGGCGATAAATGAGCAGTTCTTC
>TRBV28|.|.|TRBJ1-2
CASSLSRGEGYTF
TGTGCCAGCAGTCTCTCACGGGGGGAGGGCTACACCTTC
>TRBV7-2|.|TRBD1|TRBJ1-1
CASSLQGAATEAFF
TGTGCCAGCAGCCTACAGGGGGCAGCCACTGAAGCTTTCTTT
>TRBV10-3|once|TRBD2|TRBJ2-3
CASGTSGSDWNTQYF
TGTGCCTCGGGGACTAGCGGGAGTGATTGGAATACGCAGTATTTT
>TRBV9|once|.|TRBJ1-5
CASSVGGESGPQHF
TGTGCCAGCAGCGTAGGGGGGGAGAGTGGGCCCCAGCATTTT
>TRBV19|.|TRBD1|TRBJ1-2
CASRPQGALGYTF
TGTGCCAGTAGACCACAGGGGGCGCTCGGCTACACCTTC
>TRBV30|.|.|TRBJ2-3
CAGRRANGDTQYF
TGTGCCGGACGGCGGGCAAACGGAGATACGCAGTATTTT
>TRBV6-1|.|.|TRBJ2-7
CASSEDGGGLVYEQYF
TGTGCCAGCAGTGAAGACGGAGGGGGCCTTGTCTACGAGCAGTACTTC
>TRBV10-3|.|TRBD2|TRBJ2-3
CAISRGLAADTQYF
TGTGCCATCAGTCGCGGACTAGCGGCAGATACGCAGTATTTT
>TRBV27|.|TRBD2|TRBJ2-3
CASSRLAGGQGDTQYF
TGTGCCAGCAGTCGACTAGCGGGGGGGCAGGGAGATACGCAGTATTTT
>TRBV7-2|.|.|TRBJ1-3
CASSLSPFSGNTIYF
TGTGCCAGCAGCTTATCTCCCTTCTCTGGAAACACCATATATTTT
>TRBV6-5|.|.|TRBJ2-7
CASSYSGGHEQYF
TGTGCCAGCAGTTACTCAGGGGGTCACGAGCAGTACTTC
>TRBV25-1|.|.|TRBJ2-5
CASSADASETQYF
TGTGCCAGCAGCGCAGACGCCTCAGAGACCCAGTACTTC
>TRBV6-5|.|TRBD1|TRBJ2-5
CASRLTGNQETQYF
TGTGCCAGCAGATTGACAGGGAACCAAGAGACCCAGTACTTC
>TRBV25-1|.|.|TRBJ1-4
CASCEPGQGEKLFF
TGTGCCAGCTGTGAACCGGGACAAGGCGAAAAACTGTTTTTT
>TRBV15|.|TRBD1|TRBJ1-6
CATSTFWTGSNSPLHF
TGTGCCACCAGCACCTTCTGGACAGGTTCTAATTCTCCGCTCCACTTT
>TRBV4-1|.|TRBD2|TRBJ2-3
CASSPLGLAVTDTQYF
TGCGCCAGCAGCCCCCTGGGGCTAGCGGTTACAGATACGCAGTATTTT
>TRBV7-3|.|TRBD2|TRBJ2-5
CASSLQRGPQETQYF
TGTGCCAGCAGCTTACAGCGGGGTCCCCAAGAGACCCAGTACTTC
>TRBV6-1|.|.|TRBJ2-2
CASSESRLGELFF
TGTGCCAGCAGTGAATCGAGGCTCGGGGAGCTGTTTTTT
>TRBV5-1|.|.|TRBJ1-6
CASSLGGGKNSPLHF
TGCGCCAGCAGCTTAGGAGGAGGGAAAAATTCACCCCTCCACTTT
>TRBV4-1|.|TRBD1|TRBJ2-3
CASSLGQGKGTDTQYF
TGCGCCAGCAGCCTAGGACAGGGCAAGGGCACAGATACGCAGTATTTT
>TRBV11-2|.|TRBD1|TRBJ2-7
CASSLGRGREQYF
TGTGCCAGCAGCTTAGGCAGGGGGCGCGAGCAGTACTTC
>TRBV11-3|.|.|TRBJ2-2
CASSSPGELFF
TGTGCCAGCAGCTCGCCCGGGGAGCTGTTTTTT
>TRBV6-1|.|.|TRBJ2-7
CASSEAMASYYEQYF
TGTGCCAGCAGTGAAGCGATGGCTAGCTACTACGAGCAGTACTTC
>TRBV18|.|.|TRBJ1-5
CASSPSPNNQPQHF
TGTGCCAGCTCACCATCGCCCAACAATCAGCCCCAGCATTTT
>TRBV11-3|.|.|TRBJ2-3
CASSSLRSDTQYF
TGTGCCAGCAGCTCACTAAGGTCGGATACGCAGTATTTT
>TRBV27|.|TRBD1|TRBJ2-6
CASSLSKGATGANVLTF
TGTGCCAGCAGTTTATCTAAGGGGGCGACTGGGGCCAACGTCCTGACTTTC
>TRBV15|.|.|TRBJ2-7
CATSRDVTKTTYEQYF
TGTGCCACCAGCAGAGATGTGACGAAAACCACCTACGAGCAGTACTTC
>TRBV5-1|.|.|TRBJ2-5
CASSLGSGETQYF
TGCGCCAGCAGCTTGGGGTCAGGGGAGACCCAGTACTTC
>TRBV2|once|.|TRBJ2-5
CASSGQLQETQYF
TGTGCCAGCAGCGGACAGTTACAAGAGACCCAGTACTTC
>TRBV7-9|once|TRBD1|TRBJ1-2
CASSLNTGTGYGYTF
TGTGCCAGCAGCTTAAACACCGGGACAGGGTATGGCTACACCTTC
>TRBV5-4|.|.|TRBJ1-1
CASSPVGVTEAFF
TGTGCCAGCAGCCCGGTCGGGGTCACTGAAGCTTTCTTT
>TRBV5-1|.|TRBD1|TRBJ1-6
CASRQTGGNSPLHF
TGCGCCAGCAGACAGACAGGGGGCAATTCACCCCTCCACTTT
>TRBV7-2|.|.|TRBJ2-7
CASRLAAGTAIQGQYF
TGTGCCAGCAGACTAGCAGCCGGGACAGCTATTCAAGGGCAGTACTTC